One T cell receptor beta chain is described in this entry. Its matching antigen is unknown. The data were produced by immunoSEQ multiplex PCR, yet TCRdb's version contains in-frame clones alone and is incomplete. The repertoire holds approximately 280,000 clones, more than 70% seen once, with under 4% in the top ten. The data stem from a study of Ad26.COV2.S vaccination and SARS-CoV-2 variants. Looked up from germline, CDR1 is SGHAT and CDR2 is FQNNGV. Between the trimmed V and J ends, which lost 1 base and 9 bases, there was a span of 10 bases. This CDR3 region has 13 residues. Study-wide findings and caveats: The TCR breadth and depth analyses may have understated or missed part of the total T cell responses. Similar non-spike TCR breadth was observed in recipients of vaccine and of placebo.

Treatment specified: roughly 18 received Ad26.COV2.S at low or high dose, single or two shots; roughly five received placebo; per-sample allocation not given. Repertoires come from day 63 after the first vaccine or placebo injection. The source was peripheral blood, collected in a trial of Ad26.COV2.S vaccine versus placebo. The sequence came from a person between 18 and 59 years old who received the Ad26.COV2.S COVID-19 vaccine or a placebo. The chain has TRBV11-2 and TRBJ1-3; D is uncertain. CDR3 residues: CASSLGEAGTIYF. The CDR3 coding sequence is TGTGCCAGCAGCTTAGGGGAAGCCGGCACCATATATTTT.